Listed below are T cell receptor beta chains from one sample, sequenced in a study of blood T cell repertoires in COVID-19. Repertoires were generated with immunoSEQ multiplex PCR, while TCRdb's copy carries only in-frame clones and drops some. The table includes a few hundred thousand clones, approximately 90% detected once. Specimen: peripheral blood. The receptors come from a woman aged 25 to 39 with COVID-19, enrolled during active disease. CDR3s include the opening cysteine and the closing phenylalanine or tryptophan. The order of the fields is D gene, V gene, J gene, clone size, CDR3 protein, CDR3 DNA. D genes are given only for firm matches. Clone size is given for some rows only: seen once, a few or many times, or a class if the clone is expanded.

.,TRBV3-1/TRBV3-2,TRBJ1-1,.,CASSQDPGVDTEAFF,TGTGCCAGCAGCCAAGATCCAGGGGTTGACACTGAAGCTTTCTTT
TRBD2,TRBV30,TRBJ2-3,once,CAWSSGTSGRYTQYF,TGTGCCTGGAGTTCCGGGACTAGCGGGAGATATACGCAGTATTTT
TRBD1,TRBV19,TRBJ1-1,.,CASRLGTGVMNTEAFF,TGTGCCAGTAGGTTGGGGACAGGGGTGATGAACACTGAAGCTTTCTTT
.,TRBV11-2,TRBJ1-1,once,CASSLLNSEAFF,TGTGCCAGCAGCCTCCTCAACTCTGAAGCTTTCTTT
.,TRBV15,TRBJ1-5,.,CATSRGQGNQPQHF,TGTGCCACCAGCAGAGGGCAGGGGAATCAGCCCCAGCATTTT
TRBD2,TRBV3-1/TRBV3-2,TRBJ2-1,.,CASSQVLAGVYNEQFF,TGTGCCAGCAGCCAAGTCCTAGCGGGAGTCTACAATGAGCAGTTCTTC
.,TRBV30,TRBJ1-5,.,CAWTSQNSNQPQHF,TGTGCCTGGACCTCACAAAATAGCAATCAGCCCCAGCATTTT
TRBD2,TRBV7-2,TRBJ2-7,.,CASSPGPWEGKGYEQYF,TGTGCCAGCAGCCCCGGCCCTTGGGAGGGAAAAGGCTACGAGCAGTACTTC
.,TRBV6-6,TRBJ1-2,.,CASSLGTGARRISYTF,TGTGCCAGCAGTCTGGGTACAGGAGCTCGGCGAATAAGCTACACCTTC
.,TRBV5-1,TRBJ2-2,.,CASSFGFQGGASPNTGELFF,TGCGCCAGCAGCTTCGGGTTCCAGGGAGGAGCTAGCCCCAACACCGGGGAGCTGTTTTTT
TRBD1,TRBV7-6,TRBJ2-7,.,CASSLSDRGSSYEQYF,TGTGCCAGCAGCTTATCGGACAGGGGTAGTTCCTACGAGCAGTACTTC
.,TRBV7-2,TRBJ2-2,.,CASSSPPGGSNTGELFF,TGTGCCAGCAGCTCGCCCCCAGGGGGGTCGAACACCGGGGAGCTGTTTTTT
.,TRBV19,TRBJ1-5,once,CASSPRSTYSNQPQHF,TGTGCCAGTAGTCCTCGTAGCACATATAGCAATCAGCCCCAGCATTTT
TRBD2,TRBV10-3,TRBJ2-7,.,CAISELGGRFAEQYF,TGTGCCATCAGTGAGTTGGGCGGGAGATTTGCCGAGCAGTACTTC
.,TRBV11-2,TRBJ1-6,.,CASSLERVSPLHF,TGTGCCAGCAGCTTAGAGAGGGTTTCACCCCTCCACTTT
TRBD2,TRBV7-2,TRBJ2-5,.,CASSARTSSETQYF,TGTGCCAGCAGCGCCCGGACTAGTTCGGAGACCCAGTACTTC
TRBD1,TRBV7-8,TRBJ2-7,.,CASSAQGASYEQYF,TGTGCCAGCAGCGCACAGGGGGCATCCTACGAGCAGTACTTC
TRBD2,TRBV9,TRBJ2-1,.,CASSPYAGGGNEQFF,TGTGCCAGCAGCCCCTACGCGGGAGGTGGCAATGAGCAGTTCTTC
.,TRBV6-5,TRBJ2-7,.,CASIGWQGSYEQYF,TGTGCCAGCATCGGGTGGCAGGGGTCCTACGAGCAGTACTTC
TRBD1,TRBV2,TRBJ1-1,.,CASSERQGNTEAFF,TGTGCCAGCAGTGAGCGACAGGGGAACACTGAAGCTTTCTTT